This record concerns one TCR beta chain sequence. Its antigen is as yet unknown. The data stem from a study of identical twins. TCRdb reprocessed the 5' RACE reads with MiXCR, giving one entry per CDR3 protein. Of 500,000 to 700,000 distinct CDR3 sequences listed, just over 7% are singletons. Study-wide findings and caveats: Out-of-frame TCR alpha sharing observed in monozygotic twins exceeded model estimates.

The same sample was also studied in work on yellow fever vaccine responses in identical twins. That paper notes: The T cell response to vaccination in identical twins was reportedly partly convergent and partly personalized.

This TCR was sampled from a woman younger than 35 in good health. The material sequenced was PBMCs.

CDR3 sequence (DNA): TGCAGTGCTAGAGTTGTGACAGGGCACTACACCTTC. Amino acid sequence: CSARVVTGHYTF. The chain has TRBV20-1 and TRBJ1-2; the match to TRBD1 covers 7 bases. CDR3 length equals 12 residues. Germline-derived CDR1 and CDR2 are DFQATT and SNEGSKA (reference sequence). With 1 base clipped from V and 10 bases from J, the junction kept 6 bases outside the gene matches.